The 12 T cell receptor beta chains given below trace back to one sample, sequenced in a study of T-cell memory formation after mild COVID-19. TCRdb recomputed calls from the 5' RACE reads with MiXCR, one row per CDR3 protein. The sample has about 130,000 distinct CDR3 sequences, approximately 6.3% seen once. The sequenced sample was PBMCs or a T cell subset sorted from them (not recorded which). Receptors were obtained from an adult woman who had mild COVID-19 (a few samples of this study predate the infection). Cell type and time point are not known.

This clonotype was recorded a few times. The genes are TRBV18 and TRBJ1-3, with 7 bases identical to TRBD1. There are 17 residues in the CDR3. Looked up from germline, CDR1 is KGHSH and CDR2 is LQKENI. V shed 5 bases, J shed 0 bases, and the junction held 10 bases outside the gene matches. Here the CDR3 reads CASSSRNRGSSGNTIYF. DNA for the CDR3: TGTGCCAGCTCATCACGTAACAGGGGCAGCTCTGGAAACACCATATATTTT.

This sequence joins TRBV29-1 and TRBJ1-2; 7 bases fit TRBD1. Germline values: CDR1 SQVTM, CDR2 ANQGSEA. The CDR3 spans 13 residues. After removal of 6 bases from V and 4 bases from J, the junction contained 8 bases not matched to a gene. CDR3: CSVKMGQFYGYTF. The CDR3 nucleotides read TGCAGCGTCAAAATGGGACAGTTCTATGGCTACACCTTC. The whole variable domain, filled in from reference TRBV29-1 and TRBJ1-2, reads SAVISQKPSRDICQRGTSLTIQCQVDSQVTMMFWYRQQPGQSLTLIATANQGSEATYESGFVIDKFPISRPNLTFSTLTVSNMSPEDSSIYLCSVKMGQFYGYTFGSGTRLTVV.

This clonotype was counted only a few times. The V and J genes are TRBV2 and TRBJ2-3, with a weak D call TRBD1 (6 bases). The length of the CDR3 is 16 residues. Per germline, CDR1 SNHLY and CDR2 FYNNEI. Trimming shortened V by 7 bases and J by 6 bases, and 23 bases separated the two germline ends. DNA of the CDR3: TGTGCCAGCATTATCTTCGACGTGGGGGACATGGATACGCAGTATTTT. Protein product: CASIIFDVGDMDTQYF.

The chain carries TRBV29-1 and TRBJ1-2, with 8 bases lining up with TRBD1. V gave up 6 bases and J gave up 3 bases; unmatched junction bases: 6. CDR1 is SQVTM, CDR2 ANQGSEA, per germline. This CDR3 region has 13 residues. CDR3 sequence: CSVLQGADYGYTF. CDR3 bases: TGCAGCGTACTCCAGGGGGCTGACTATGGCTACACCTTC.

This clonotype has just a few counts. The chain uses TRBV20-1 and TRBJ2-3; D unclear. Trimming shortened V by 1 base and J by 0 bases, and 8 bases separated the two germline ends. Germline CDR1 reads DFQATT; CDR2 reads SNEGSKA (reference sequence). This CDR3 region has 14 residues. CDR3 bases: TGCAGTGCTAGAGGGGGTCTGAGCACAGATACGCAGTATTTT. Translation gives CSARGGLSTDTQYF.

This rearrangement joins TRBV15 to TRBJ2-2; tentatively, D is TRBD1 (5 bases). Germline CDR1 and CDR2: LNHNV and YYDKDF (reference sequence). CDR3 length: 16 residues. The V end lost 1 base, the J end lost 1 base, and 10 bases lay between the germline ends. In nucleotides, the CDR3 is TGTGCCACCAGCAGAGTGCACAGGCTGAACACCGGGGAGCTGTTTTTT. It yields the protein CATSRVHRLNTGELFF.

This clonotype was detected a few times. The chain has TRBV6-5 and TRBJ1-1; D might be TRBD1 (5 bases). Germline CDR1 MNHEY, CDR2 SVGAGI. The CDR3 totals 14 residues. The V gene lost 5 bases and the J gene lost 10 bases, with 20 bases spanning the gap. This CDR3 is CASSRARHGQGAFF. As DNA, the CDR3 is TGTGCCAGCAGTCGCGCCCGACATGGGCAGGGAGCTTTCTTT.

As for this clonotype: Compared with germline, one end of the junction differs, possibly owing to a read error. The V gene is TRBV7-7, the J gene TRBJ1-6; D uncertain. This CDR3 has 13 amino acids. The germline CDR1 and CDR2 sequences are SSHAT and FNYEAQ (reference sequence). The CDR3 sequence: CASSLAAETPLHF. The CDR3 nucleotides are TGTGCTAGCAGCTTAGCGGCAGAAACACCCCTCCACTTT.

This clonotype was counted only a few times. The CDR3 loop reads CASSTSRKARVGELFF. As DNA, the CDR3 is TGTGCCAGCAGCACGTCTCGGAAAGCAAGGGTCGGGGAGCTGTTTTTT. This chain joins TRBV9 and TRBJ2-2; D gene uncertain. There are 16 residues in the CDR3. CDR1 is SGDLS, CDR2 YYNGEE, per germline. V dropped 4 bases and J dropped 7 bases, with 20 bases sitting between them.

This clonotype has a handful of counts. The gene calls are TRBV29-1 and TRBJ2-2; 11 positions match TRBD1. With 7 bases clipped from V and 6 bases from J, the junction kept 16 bases outside the gene matches. This CDR3 region has 17 residues. Germline CDR1 is SQVTM and CDR2 is ANQGSEA. For the CDR3, the DNA is TGCAGCGCCGATACGGGACAGGGGGGCCCGTGGGCCGGGGAGCTGTTTTTT. Protein product: CSADTGQGGPWAGELFF.

Many counts were recorded for this clonotype. The DNA for the CDR3 is TGCGCCAGCAGCTCCCGGGGAGAGATCTACGAGCAGTACTTC. Its protein product is CASSSRGEIYEQYF. The rearrangement links TRBV5-1 to TRBJ2-7; maybe TRBD2 (5 bases). CDR3 length: 14 amino acids. The germline gives CDR1 SGHRS, CDR2 YFSETQ. Trimming stripped 3 bases from V and 3 bases from J, with 13 bases between.

This clonotype was detected only a few times. The chain combines TRBV30 with TRBJ2-1; 11 bases line up with TRBD2. V shed 4 bases and J 9 bases; nucleotides not matched to a gene: 5. This CDR3 is 13 amino acids long. Germline CDR1 is GTSNPN and CDR2 is SVGIG (reference sequence). The CDR3 region has the DNA TGTGCCTGGAATTTCGGACTAGCGGGTGAGCAGTTCTTC. It yields the protein CAWNFGLAGEQFF.